This TCR beta chain was documented in a study of T-cell reconstitution after alpha-beta-depleted transplantation in children. Germline trimming cut 0 bases from V and 7 bases from J; bases unmatched to any gene: 6. The CDR3 is made up of 16 amino acids. Germline CDR1 is MNHEY and CDR2 is SVGAGI. The authors prepared the TCRbeta library with unique molecular identifiers. TCRdb analysed the PCR reads with MiXCR anew, one entry per CDR3 protein. The repertoire includes over 150,000 distinct CDR3 sequences, roughly 15% of them detected once, and roughly 13% sits in the top ten. Sequences were derived from PBMCs from the stem cell graft donor, sampled from the stem cell graft. The chain has TRBV6-5 and TRBJ2-3, with TRBD2 identical over 11 bases. The origin of this receptor is a human donor who donated a stem cell graft to a child with acute lymphoblastic leukemia. The CDR3 region is CASSYSKLAGVNTQYF. CDR3 nucleotides: TGTGCCAGCAGTTACTCGAAACTAGCGGGAGTAAATACGCAGTATTTT.